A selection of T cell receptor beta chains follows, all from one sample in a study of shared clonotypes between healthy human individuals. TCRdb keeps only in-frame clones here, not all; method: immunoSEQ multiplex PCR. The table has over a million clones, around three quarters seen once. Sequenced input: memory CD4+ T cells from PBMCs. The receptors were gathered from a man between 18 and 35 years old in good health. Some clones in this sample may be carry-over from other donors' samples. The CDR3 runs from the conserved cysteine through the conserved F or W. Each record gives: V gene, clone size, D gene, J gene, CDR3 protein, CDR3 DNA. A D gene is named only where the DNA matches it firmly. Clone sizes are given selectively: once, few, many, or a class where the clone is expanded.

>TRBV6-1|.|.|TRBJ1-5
CASSESLAGYSNQPQHF
TGTGCCAGCAGTGAATCCCTGGCGGGATATAGCAATCAGCCCCAGCATTTT
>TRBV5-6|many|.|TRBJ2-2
CASRGRRTGELFF
TGTGCCAGCAGGGGGCGTCGGACCGGGGAGCTGTTTTTT
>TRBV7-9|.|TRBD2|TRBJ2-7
CASSLGGGVPYEQYF
TGTGCCAGCAGCCTCGGGGGGGGCGTCCCCTACGAGCAGTACTTC
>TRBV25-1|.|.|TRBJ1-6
CAATGGSGFNSPLHF
TGTGCCGCGACTGGGGGTTCGGGCTTTAATTCACCCCTCCACTTT
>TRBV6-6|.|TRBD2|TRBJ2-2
CASSGRGPGELFF
TGTGCCAGCAGCGGGAGGGGACCCGGGGAGCTGTTTTTT
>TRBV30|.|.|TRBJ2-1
CAWSFRNNEQFF
TGTGCCTGGAGTTTCAGGAACAATGAGCAGTTCTTC
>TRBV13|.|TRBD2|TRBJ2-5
CASSLRLAGEKSPQYF
TGTGCCAGCAGCTTACGACTAGCGGGAGAAAAATCGCCCCAGTACTTC
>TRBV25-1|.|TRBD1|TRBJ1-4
CASSESTRTGNEKLFF
TGTGCCAGCAGTGAATCCACTCGGACAGGGAACGAAAAACTGTTTTTT
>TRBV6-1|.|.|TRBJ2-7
CASDLNGLGYEQYF
TGTGCCAGCGATCTGAACGGTTTGGGTTACGAGCAGTACTTC
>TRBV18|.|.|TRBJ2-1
CASSPAGSYNEQFF
TGTGCCAGCTCACCAGCAGGCTCCTACAATGAGCAGTTCTTC
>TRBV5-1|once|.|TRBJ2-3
CASQVGASSTDTQYF
TGCGCCAGCCAAGTCGGAGCTTCCAGCACAGATACGCAGTATTTT
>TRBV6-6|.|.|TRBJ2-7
CAISESELGGHEQYF
TGTGCCATCAGTGAGTCGGAGCTGGGGGGCCACGAGCAGTACTTC
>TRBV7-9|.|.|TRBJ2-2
CASSSWQGTGELFF
TGTGCCAGCAGCTCCTGGCAGGGTACCGGGGAGCTGTTTTTT